This TCR beta chain was observed in a study of blood T cells in healthy people across ages. Points from the study as a whole: In these data, TCR beta diversity tracked strongly with naive T cell percentage. There were more naive CD4+ cells and higher diversity in long-lived donors than in aged donors. CMV infection status of these donors was not known.

A second PCR of roughly 7 to 11 cycles used a sample-barcoded 5' primer and a J-beta primer mix. Carrying 12 random nucleotides, a template-switch adaptor labeled each individual cDNA molecule. One entry per CDR3 protein, called by TCRdb with MiXCR from the 5' RACE reads. The sample records around 780,000 distinct CDR3 sequences, roughly 26% being singletons. This CDR3 contains 12 residues. This clonotype showed up just a few times. Antigen specificity is unknown. These data are also associated with another study on T cells of mothers and their children.

The rearrangement uses TRBV21-1 and TRBJ2-7. TRBV21-1 is listed as a pseudogene. Sequencing input: blood. The clonotype originates from a boy aged 10-17 years in good health. The CDR3 DNA is TGTGCCAGCAGCAAGAAACCCTACGAGCAGTACTTC. It codes for CASSKKPYEQYF.